This is a list of T cell receptor beta chains from one sample in a study of cytomegalovirus exposure and HLA in healthy donors. TCRdb's copy holds only in-frame clones and misses some; the assay was immunoSEQ multiplex PCR. The data contain 150,000 to 200,000 clones, around 87% of them singletons. Source material: PBMCs. The receptors derive from a woman between 25 and 40 years old in good health and CMV-seronegative. The conserved cysteine and the conserved F or W are not part of the CDR3 here. Each record gives: CDR3 protein, J gene, V gene, D gene, CDR3 length. A D gene is named only where the DNA matches it firmly.

ASSPRTQHNEQF	TRBJ2-1	TRBV9	.	12
ASTRGLATNTGELF	TRBJ2-2	TRBV30	TRBD2	14
ASSQDLFEKLF	TRBJ1-4	TRBV4-1	.	11
ASSLVGGITGELF	TRBJ2-2	TRBV5-1	.	13
ASSFAPGEENGYT	TRBJ1-2	TRBV5-1	.	13
ASSQVGDYTDNEQF	TRBJ2-1	TRBV14	TRBD2	14
ASSQDPGQGNEKLF	TRBJ1-4	TRBV4-2	TRBD1	14
ASSIAQGAIYGYT	TRBJ1-2	TRBV19	TRBD1	13
AWSGTGGINEKLF	TRBJ1-4	TRBV30	TRBD1	13
ASSFSYEQF	TRBJ2-1	TRBV5-4	.	9
ASARTGAINYGYT	TRBJ1-2	TRBV19	TRBD1	13
ASSFGQGHNYGYT	TRBJ1-2	TRBV27	TRBD1	13
ASSPQGATNEKLF	TRBJ1-4	TRBV5-8	TRBD1	13
ASSSRRGHSPLH	TRBJ1-6	TRBV5-4	TRBD1	12
ASSPRRRGGLETQY	TRBJ2-5	TRBV5-1	TRBD2	14
AWGPRLARYNEQF	TRBJ2-1	TRBV30	TRBD2	13
ASSFTGTNYGYT	TRBJ1-2	TRBV11-2	.	12
ASGLVRRARFSNQPQH	TRBJ1-5	TRBV12-5	.	16
ASSRSGTVDTIY	TRBJ1-3	TRBV7-9	TRBD1	12
ASSGGAGETQY	TRBJ2-5	TRBV18	TRBD2	11
ASSVEGGVSGYT	TRBJ1-2	TRBV9	.	12
ASKEGGADYEQY	TRBJ2-7	TRBV7-9	.	12
ASSLTSGGAGQETQY	TRBJ2-5	TRBV5-6	TRBD2	15
ASSHRTISGANVLT	TRBJ2-6	TRBV27	.	14
ASRGGLGYGYT	TRBJ1-2	TRBV5-4	.	11
ASSMSRSPPLH	TRBJ1-6	TRBV2	.	11
ASSPLAGGSTDTQY	TRBJ2-3	TRBV11-2	TRBD2	14
ASSPRGGPYGYT	TRBJ1-2	TRBV5-4	.	12
ASSGQWLLGYT	TRBJ1-2	TRBV2	.	11
ASSPRTSGATYEQY	TRBJ2-7	TRBV13	TRBD2	14
ASSEEPQETQY	TRBJ2-5	TRBV6-4	.	11
ASRKGQYYGYT	TRBJ1-2	TRBV19	TRBD1	11
ASSPETGTEAF	TRBJ1-1	TRBV18	.	11
ATSRDPWQGGDTQY	TRBJ2-3	TRBV15	.	14
ASSQGLAGNYEQY	TRBJ2-7	TRBV4-3	TRBD2	13
ASRERGIGTEAF	TRBJ1-1	TRBV5-4	.	12
AWGAGGYEQY	TRBJ2-7	TRBV30	.	10
ASSDRGLTQMPQH	TRBJ1-5	TRBV6-1	.	13
ASSGTSGLTDTQY	TRBJ2-3	TRBV2	TRBD2	13
ASSLSWTDYEQY	TRBJ2-7	TRBV7-2	.	12
ASSFDQEYNQPQH	TRBJ1-5	TRBV6-6	.	13
ATSGGNNEQF	TRBJ2-1	TRBV6-6	TRBD2	10
ASSGEYEQY	TRBJ2-7	TRBV25-1	.	9
AWSSTDRGGRELF	TRBJ2-2	TRBV30	TRBD1	13
AWRGRGSYEQY	TRBJ2-7	TRBV30	TRBD1	11
ASSLAGVAYEQY	TRBJ2-7	TRBV7-2	.	12
ASSFGTGVREQY	TRBJ2-7	TRBV7-9	TRBD1	12
ASSSPGGSYEQY	TRBJ2-7	TRBV27	TRBD1	12
ASSADLRQNSPLH	TRBJ1-6	TRBV5-6	.	13
ASSQGLKGLGKNIQY	TRBJ2-4	TRBV5-1	.	15